Shown below are 28 T cell receptor beta chains from a single sample sequenced in a study of shared clonotypes between healthy human individuals. Produced via immunoSEQ multiplex PCR; TCRdb's table is partial and in-frame only. Here the sample spans about a million clones, approximately 75% being singletons. The sequencing input was memory CD4+ T cells from PBMCs. Described subset: CD45RA-negative fraction. The receptors originated from a man between 18 and 29 years old in good health. Some clones in this sample may be carry-over from other donors' samples.

CDR3 sequence reads: CASSLELFTGEGCDYEQYF. The CDR3 DNA follows: TGTGCCAGCAGCTTAGAACTATTCACAGGGGAGGGGTGCGACTACGAGCAGTACTTC. The chain employs TRBV11-3 and TRBJ2-7; D may be TRBD1 or TRBD2 (7 bases each). Trimming removed 0 bases from V and 3 bases from J, with 24 bases in between. The CDR3 is made up of 19 amino acids. The germline V gene has CDR1 SGHNT and CDR2 YENEEA.

V is TRBV28 and J is TRBJ1-5; D is uncertain. Germline V gives CDR1 MDHEN, CDR2 SYDVKM. This CDR3 has 13 amino acids. V was pared by 3 bases and J by 6 bases, with 9 bases between. The CDR3 region has the DNA TGTGCCAGCAGTTTTGGAACAGTTCAGCCCCAGCATTTT. Its translation is CASSFGTVQPQHF.

The chain recombines TRBV4-1 with TRBJ2-5; a weak D match, TRBD1 (5 bases). V lost 3 bases, J lost 2 bases, and 13 bases lay in between. Germline V gene sequence: CDR1 MGHRA, CDR2 YSYEKL. The CDR3 has 15 residues. The chain's CDR3 is CASSQVLAGQETQYF. The CDR3, as DNA: TGCGCCAGCAGCCAGGTCCTCGCAGGGCAAGAGACCCAGTACTTC.

The genes are TRBV13 and TRBJ1-5, with a weak D call TRBD1 (5 bases). This CDR3 contains 17 residues. V was cut by 3 bases and J by 0 bases, with 15 bases left in between. Per germline, CDR1 PRHDT and CDR2 FYEKMQ (reference sequence). The CDR3 DNA follows: TGTGCCAGCAGCTTCGGTCGGGGCACTTATAGCAATCAGCCCCAGCATTTT. The encoded protein is CASSFGRGTYSNQPQHF.

The CDR3 region is CASSSGTGPYSNQPQHF. The CDR3 nucleotides read TGTGCCTCGTCTTCCGGGACAGGGCCATATAGCAATCAGCCCCAGCATTTT. The chain couples TRBV30 to TRBJ1-5, with 9 nucleotides matching TRBD1. This CDR3 contains 17 residues. The V and J ends lost 7 bases and 0 bases, in that order; junction bases with no gene match: 13. Germline CDR1 and CDR2: GTSNPN and SVGIG (reference sequence).

The chain couples TRBV25-1 to TRBJ1-2; no firm D call. V shed 4 bases and J shed 3 bases, with 12 bases lying between them. The CDR3 runs to 14 residues. Germline V gene sequence: CDR1 MGHDK, CDR2 SYGVNS. The CDR3 is CASSGAGPHYGYTF. As DNA, the CDR3 is TGTGCCAGCAGTGGGGCCGGACCCCACTATGGCTACACCTTC.

The rearrangement joins TRBV5-4 to TRBJ2-3; TRBD1 matches 9 bases. V was clipped by 0 bases and J by 3 bases; unmatched bases: 2. Germline V lookup: CDR1 SGHNT, CDR2 YYREEE (reference sequence). The CDR3 is made up of 15 amino acids. The CDR3 region has the DNA TGTGCCAGCAGCTTGGGGGACAGGGTAACAGATACGCAGTATTTT. Its translation is CASSLGDRVTDTQYF. The entire variable domain, with the rest obtained from reference TRBV5-4 and TRBJ2-3, is as follows: ETGVTQSPTHLIKTRGQQVTLRCSSQSGHNTVSWYQQALGQGPQFIFQYYREEENGRGNFPPRFSGLQFPNYSSELNVNALELDDSALYLCASSLGDRVTDTQYFGPGTRLTVL.

The V and J genes are TRBV16 and TRBJ2-7, with D possibly matching TRBD1 (5 bases). There are 20 residues in the CDR3. CDR1 KGHSY and CDR2 FQNENV come from the germline V gene. The germline V and J ends were trimmed by 4 bases and 2 bases, with 30 bases remaining between them. CDR3 nucleotides: TGTGCCAGCAGCCCAACAGCCCGTGCAGGGAACGCTCTAGGTACCTACGAGCAGTACTTC. Protein sequence: CASSPTARAGNALGTYEQYF.

The V gene is TRBV14, the J gene TRBJ2-5; D unclear. Trimming stripped 0 bases from V and 5 bases from J, with 7 bases between. The CDR3 sequence is 13 residues long. From germline, CDR1 is SGHDN and CDR2 FVKESK. The CDR3 protein is CASSQDKIETQYF. CDR3 sequence (DNA): TGTGCCAGCAGCCAAGATAAAATCGAGACCCAGTACTTC.

The CDR3 sequence: CATSSGTGAYGYTF. CDR3 sequence (DNA): TGTGCCACTAGTTCCGGGACAGGGGCCTATGGCTACACCTTC. The rearrangement links TRBV28 to TRBJ1-2; 10 bases agree with TRBD1. The CDR3 has 14 amino acids. The V segment lost 10 bases and the J segment 4 bases; nucleotides outside the gene matches: 9. Germline V gene sequence: CDR1 MDHEN, CDR2 SYDVKM.

This chain links TRBV5-4 with TRBJ1-1; a possible D gene is TRBD1 (6 bases). This CDR3 region has 15 residues. The V gene's germline CDR1 is SGHNT and CDR2 YYREEE (reference sequence). The V end lost 4 bases, the J end lost 5 bases, and 18 bases lay between the germline ends. CDR3 region: CASSNTGRGDTEAFF. The DNA of the CDR3 is TGTGCCAGCAGCAACACAGGGCGAGGGGATACTGAAGCTTTCTTT.

The chain employs TRBV4-1 and TRBJ2-3; D is undetermined. V was cut by 2 bases and J by 3 bases, with 15 bases left in between. Germline lookup yields CDR1 MGHRA and CDR2 YSYEKL. The length of the CDR3 is 16 residues. CDR3 coding DNA: TGCGCCAGCAGCCAATGGAAGATCTCATCTACAGATACGCAGTATTTT. Amino acids: CASSQWKISSTDTQYF.

V usage is TRBV18 and J usage is TRBJ2-1; TRBD2 might be the D (5 bases). Per germline, CDR1 KGHSH and CDR2 LQKENI. This CDR3 comprises 14 residues. V lost 6 bases, J lost 7 bases, and 16 bases lay in between. The chain's CDR3 is CASSVSRGQNEQFF. CDR3 in DNA: TGTGCCAGCTCCGTTAGTCGCGGGCAAAATGAGCAGTTCTTC.

The rearrangement uses TRBV6-6 and TRBJ2-1; maybe TRBD2 (6 bases). The CDR3 spans 15 residues. Germline CDR1 reads MNHNY; CDR2 reads SVGAGI (reference sequence). Trimming removed 4 bases from V and 0 bases from J, with 10 bases in between. This CDR3 reads CASSFSGGSYNEQFF. The CDR3 bases are TGTGCCAGCAGTTTTAGCGGTGGCTCCTACAATGAGCAGTTCTTC.

There are a few counts of this clone. J is TRBJ1-4 and V is TRBV7-9; D remains ambiguous. CDR3 size: 13 residues. V was clipped by 8 bases and J by 7 bases, with 14 bases between them. Per the germline V gene, CDR1 is SEHNR and CDR2 is FQNEAQ (reference sequence). The DNA of the CDR3 is TGTGCCAGCCGTTCAGGCTGGGGTGAAAAACTGTTTTTT. Amino acid sequence: CASRSGWGEKLFF. Drawing the rest from reference TRBV7-9 and TRBJ1-4, the complete variable domain is DTGVSQNPRHKITKRGQNVTFRCDPISEHNRLYWYRQTLGQGPEFLTYFQNEAQLEKSRLLSDRFSAERPKGSFSTLEIQRTEQGDSAMYLCASRSGWGEKLFFGSGTQLSVL.

The chain couples TRBV11-3 to TRBJ2-3, with 14 bases fitting TRBD2. The CDR3 spans 19 residues. The junction had 13 bases not matched to a gene; V was cut back by 4 bases and J by 4 bases. The V gene's germline CDR1 is SGHNT and CDR2 YENEEA. CDR3 bases: TGTGCCAGCAGCTCAAACCGTTGGGGGACTAGCGGGAGCTCAGATACGCAGTATTTT. As protein: CASSSNRWGTSGSSDTQYF.

The chain recombines TRBV5-6 with TRBJ2-1, with D possibly being TRBD2 (5 bases). The CDR3 has 16 amino acids. With 4 bases removed from V and 2 bases from J, the gap between germline ends came to 16 bases. Germline V gives CDR1 SGHDT, CDR2 YYEEEE. CDR3 protein: CASSINSGETYNEQFF. The CDR3, as DNA: TGTGCCAGCAGCATCAACAGCGGAGAAACCTACAATGAGCAGTTCTTC.

Many counts were recorded for this clone. The rearrangement links TRBV2 to TRBJ2-2, with 13 bases lining up with TRBD2. The V segment lost 6 bases and the J segment 1 base; nucleotides outside the gene matches: 2. From germline, CDR1 is SNHLY and CDR2 FYNNEI. This CDR3 is built from 16 residues. CDR3 sequence reads: CASRRTSGGNTGELFF. CDR3 bases: TGTGCCAGCAGGAGGACTAGCGGGGGGAACACCGGGGAGCTGTTTTTT.

The table lists this clone with a few counts. Other DNA variants within this sample encode the same CDR3. V is TRBV15 and J is TRBJ1-2, with D possibly TRBD1 on 6 matching bases. The germline V gene encodes CDR1 LNHNV and CDR2 YYDKDF (reference sequence). The CDR3 is made up of 13 amino acids. The V and J ends lost 3 bases and 5 bases respectively, with 10 bases between them. The CDR3: CATSSGRGYGYTF. Written as DNA, the CDR3 is TGTGCCACCAGCAGTGGCAGGGGTTATGGCTACACCTTC.

A note on this clone: A junction end diverges from the germline sequence, so it may reflect a read error. The V gene is TRBV6-6, the J gene TRBJ2-7; D perhaps matches TRBD1 (6 bases). This CDR3 spans 11 amino acids. CDR1 MNHNY and CDR2 SVGAGI come from the germline V gene (reference sequence). CDR3 loop: CASTYRDKEYF. In nucleotides, the CDR3 is TGTGCCAGCACTTACCGGGACAAGGAGTACTTC.

This clone has just a few counts. The CDR3 loop reads CASTPRGFRHEQYF. CDR3 sequence (DNA): TGTGCCAGCACCCCACGGGGCTTTAGGCACGAGCAGTACTTC. The chain combines TRBV27 with TRBJ2-7; D could derive from TRBD1 or TRBD2 (5 bases each). This CDR3 region has 14 residues. The ends were cut back, 7 bases at V and 5 bases at J, with 18 bases in the middle. From germline, CDR1 is MNHEY and CDR2 SMNVEV (reference sequence).

In this sample, this clone turned up a few times. The rearrangement joins TRBV10-3 to TRBJ2-2; D possibly corresponds to TRBD2 (6 bases). V lost 4 bases and J lost 0, with 9 bases in between. This CDR3 contains 15 residues. CDR1 and CDR2 (germline): ENHRY, SYGVKD. The CDR3 region is CAISGRVPNTGELFF. The CDR3 DNA is TGTGCCATCAGTGGGAGGGTTCCGAACACCGGGGAGCTGTTTTTT.

This clone was counted a single time. CDR3 DNA: TGTGCCAGCAGCCCCCGGGACAGGGGGGACTATGGCTACACCTTC. Protein product: CASSPRDRGDYGYTF. The chain has TRBV11-1 and TRBJ1-2; 11 nucleotides match TRBD1. V gave up 5 bases and J gave up 3 bases; unmatched junction bases: 5. The CDR3 totals 15 residues. In germline, CDR1 is SGHAT, CDR2 FQDESV (reference sequence).

Notes on this clone: The sample holds other DNA sequences that translate to the same CDR3. The chain couples TRBV18 to TRBJ2-7, with 14 bases aligning to TRBD2. CDR3 length: 15 amino acids. The junction had 4 bases not matched to a gene; V was cut back by 3 bases and J by 6 bases. The germline V gene encodes CDR1 KGHSH and CDR2 LQKENI. CDR3 bases: TGTGCCAGCTCACCCCGACTAGCGGGAGGGTCCGAGCAGTACTTC. It encodes CASSPRLAGGSEQYF.

The chain joins TRBV13 to TRBJ1-4; TRBD1 agrees at 9 bases. After removal of 6 bases from V and 1 base from J, the junction contained 9 bases not matched to a gene. The germline V gene has CDR1 PRHDT and CDR2 FYEKMQ (reference sequence). CDR3 size: 17 residues. The CDR3 bases are TGTGCCAGCAGACCAAAATACAGGGGGCGAACTAATGAAAAACTGTTTTTT. Protein: CASRPKYRGRTNEKLFF.

With respect to this clone: The same CDR3 arises from other DNA sequences in this sample as well. V gene TRBV7-2 combines with J gene TRBJ1-1; D not resolved. In germline, CDR1 is SGHTA, CDR2 FQGNSA. V lost 1 base and J 1 base, leaving 7 bases between the germline ends. This CDR3 spans 14 amino acids. DNA for the CDR3: TGTGCCAGCAGCTTAGGGCGACAGAACACTGAAGCTTTCTTT. Its translation: CASSLGRQNTEAFF.

The chain has TRBV6-5 and TRBJ2-1, with D tentatively TRBD2 (5 bases). Trimming removed 4 bases at V and 8 bases at J, with 18 bases between. The CDR3 runs 15 residues. The germline V gene encodes CDR1 MNHEY and CDR2 SVGAGI. CDR3 in amino acids: CASSSELEGIHEQFF. The CDR3 nucleotides are TGTGCCAGCAGTTCGGAACTAGAGGGTATCCATGAGCAGTTCTTC.

CDR3 in amino acids: CASSQEAGQNTEAFF. CDR3 coding DNA: TGTGCCAGCAGCCAAGAAGCCGGCCAGAACACTGAAGCTTTCTTT. The chain employs TRBV4-2 and TRBJ1-1; no clear D. V lost 0 bases to trimming and J lost 1 base, with 9 bases between them. This CDR3 spans 15 amino acids. The germline gives CDR1 LGHNA, CDR2 YNFKEQ.